This T cell receptor (beta chain) was identified during a study of OX40 agonist ivuxolimab in advanced cancers. Study-wide context: Ivuxolimab was an agonistic, fully human IgG2 monoclonal antibody directed against OX40 (CD134), a costimulatory receptor. Intravenous ivuxolimab was administered to patients every 2 weeks at six dose levels: 0.01, 0.1, 0.3, 1.5, 3 and 10 mg/kg. Among the approximately 54 dose-escalation patients, around 19 had hepatocellular carcinoma, roughly 15 melanoma, 9 renal cell carcinoma and 9 head and neck cancer. The dose-escalation cohort was about 86% male with a mean age of approximately 60 years, ranging from roughly 23 to 85. Patients were allowed to have had prior anti-PD-1, anti-PD-L1 or anti-CTLA-4 therapy, and approximately 39% of the dose-escalation patients had been treated with checkpoint inhibitors. Partial responses were achieved by three dose-escalation patients, of whom one had hepatocellular carcinoma and two had cutaneous melanoma. The purpose of peripheral TCRbeta sequencing was to test whether ivuxolimab changed TCR sequence diversity and led to clonal T-cell expansion. The paper covers the monotherapy dose-escalation part of the phase I ivuxolimab trial, which included N ≈ 57 patients.

The study at large found these results: Low levels of normalized T-cell clonal expansion were also seen in some patients who did not respond. Partial responders in the 0.1-3.0 mg/kg groups had among the lowest normalized peripheral clonal expansion, especially among CD8+ T cells. Clonal expansion of both CD4+ and CD8+ blood T cells was observed from baseline to week 6 at doses 0.1 to 3.0 mg/kg. Antigen specificity was not determined for the clonally expanded peripheral T cells. After ivuxolimab, CD8+ T cells had more expanded clones than CD4+ T cells on average.

To sequence the TCRbeta CDR3 region, genomic DNA was isolated from the sorted cells. The immunoSEQ Assay was used to sequence the TCRbeta CDR3 regions. The immuneACCESS repertoire file appears here via TCRdb, limited to in-frame rearrangements. These files lack a portion of the clones; in checked studies, under half of the deficit traces to unresolved V genes, and the cause of the others is not known. This sample has roughly 49,000 clones in its table, and around nine tenths of those were observed once. The ten biggest clones cover approximately 10% of the sample. The CDR3 goes from the cysteine to the phenylalanine over 15 residues. This entry keeps only the CDR3 DNA: 45 bases, framed from base 1. Relative to germline, V is 7 bases shorter and J is 0 bases shorter, with 15 bases between their ends. As encoded in the germline V gene (reference sequence), CDR1 is PRHDT while CDR2 is FYEKMQ. As for this clone: Its antigen specificity is not known. Per-nucleotide qualities are absent, and no much larger clonotype sits a single base away.

Patients with a history of autoimmune disease or receiving systemic immunosuppression were excluded from the trial. Peripheral blood for TCR sequencing was collected from all dose cohorts at baseline, on cycle 4 day 1, and on cycle 7 day 1. Samples were obtained from an open-label, multicenter, first-in-human phase I dose-escalation trial of ivuxolimab. The trial enrolled adults with locally advanced or metastatic head and neck squamous cell, hepatocellular, melanoma or renal cell carcinoma. Before TCR sequencing, CD4+ T cells and CD8+ T cells from peripheral blood were sorted into separate populations.

Source: CD4+ or CD8+ T cells sorted from blood, taken in a trial of the OX40 agonist ivuxolimab. The sequence derives from an adult with an advanced solid tumor such as melanoma, head and neck, liver or kidney cancer. The rearrangement combines TRBV13 with TRBJ1-2; the D gene is unclear. CDR3 reads: CASNQGTGTNYGYTF. The nucleotide sequence is TGTGCCAGCAACCAAGGTACCGGGACTAACTATGGCTACACCTTC.